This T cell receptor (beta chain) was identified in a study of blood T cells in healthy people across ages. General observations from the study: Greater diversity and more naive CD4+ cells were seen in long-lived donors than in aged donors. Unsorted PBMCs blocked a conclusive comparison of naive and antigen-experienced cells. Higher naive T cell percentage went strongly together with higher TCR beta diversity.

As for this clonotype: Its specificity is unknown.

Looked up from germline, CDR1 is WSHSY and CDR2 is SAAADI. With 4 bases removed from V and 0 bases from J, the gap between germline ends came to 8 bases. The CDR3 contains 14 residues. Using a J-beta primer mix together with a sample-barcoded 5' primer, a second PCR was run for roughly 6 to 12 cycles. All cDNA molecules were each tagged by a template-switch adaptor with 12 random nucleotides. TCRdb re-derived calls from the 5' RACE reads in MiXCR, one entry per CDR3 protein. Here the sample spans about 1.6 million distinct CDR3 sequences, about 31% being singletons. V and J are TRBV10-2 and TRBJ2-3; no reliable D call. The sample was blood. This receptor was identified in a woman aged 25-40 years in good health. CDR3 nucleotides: TGCGCCAGCAGTGGTGTCCTTAGCACAGATACGCAGTATTTT. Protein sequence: CASSGVLSTDTQYF.